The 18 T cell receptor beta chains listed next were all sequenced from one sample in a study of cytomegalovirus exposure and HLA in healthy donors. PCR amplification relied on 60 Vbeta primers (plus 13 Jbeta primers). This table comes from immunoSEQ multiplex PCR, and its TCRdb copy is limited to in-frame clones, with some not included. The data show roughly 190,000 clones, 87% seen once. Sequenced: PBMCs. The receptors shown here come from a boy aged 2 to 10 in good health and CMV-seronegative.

CDR3 amino acids: CATSRQGIGEKLFF. The CDR3 DNA follows: TGTGCCACCAGCAGACAGGGGATTGGAGAAAAACTGTTTTTT. The chain uses TRBV15 and TRBJ1-4; D possibly corresponds to TRBD1 (6 bases). Germline lookup yields CDR1 LNHNV and CDR2 YYDKDF (reference sequence). The germline V and J ends were trimmed by 2 bases and 8 bases, with 12 bases remaining between them. The CDR3 extends over 14 amino acids.

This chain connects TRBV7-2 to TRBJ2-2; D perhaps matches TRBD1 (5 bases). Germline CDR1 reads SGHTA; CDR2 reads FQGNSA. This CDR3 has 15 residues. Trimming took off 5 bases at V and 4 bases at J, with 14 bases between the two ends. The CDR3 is CASSPRTISTGELFF. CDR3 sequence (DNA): TGTGCCAGCAGCCCCAGGACAATTTCCACCGGGGAGCTGTTTTTT.

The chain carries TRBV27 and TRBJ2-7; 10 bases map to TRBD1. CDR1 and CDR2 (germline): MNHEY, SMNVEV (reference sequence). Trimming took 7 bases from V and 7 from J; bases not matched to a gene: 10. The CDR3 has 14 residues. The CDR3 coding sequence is TGTGCCAGCACCCCTGACAGGGGGCTTCGGGAGCAGTACTTC. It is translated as CASTPDRGLREQYF.

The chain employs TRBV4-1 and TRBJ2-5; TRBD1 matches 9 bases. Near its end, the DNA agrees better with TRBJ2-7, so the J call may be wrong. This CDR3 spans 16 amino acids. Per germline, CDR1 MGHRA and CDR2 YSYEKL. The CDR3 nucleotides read TGCGCCAGCAGCCAATTAACCGGGACAGGGATCCACGAGCAGTACTTC. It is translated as CASSQLTGTGIHEQYF.

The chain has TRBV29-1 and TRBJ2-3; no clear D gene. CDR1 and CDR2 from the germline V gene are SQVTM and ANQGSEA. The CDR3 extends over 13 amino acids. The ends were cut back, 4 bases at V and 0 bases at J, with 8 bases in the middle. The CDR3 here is CSVVPTSTDTQYF. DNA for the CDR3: TGCAGCGTTGTGCCCACTAGCACAGATACGCAGTATTTT.

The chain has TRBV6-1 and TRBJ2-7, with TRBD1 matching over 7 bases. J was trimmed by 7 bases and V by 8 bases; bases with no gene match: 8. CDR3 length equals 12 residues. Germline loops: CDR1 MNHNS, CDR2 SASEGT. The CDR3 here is CASRDSLREQYF. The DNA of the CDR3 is TGTGCCAGCCGGGACAGTCTGAGGGAGCAGTACTTC.

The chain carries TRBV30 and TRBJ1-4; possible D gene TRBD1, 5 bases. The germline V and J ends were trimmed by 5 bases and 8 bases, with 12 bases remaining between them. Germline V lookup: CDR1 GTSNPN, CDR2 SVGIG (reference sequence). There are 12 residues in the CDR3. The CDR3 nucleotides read TGTGCCTGGTTTAGGGCAGGGGAAAAACTGTTTTTT. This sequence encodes CAWFRAGEKLFF.

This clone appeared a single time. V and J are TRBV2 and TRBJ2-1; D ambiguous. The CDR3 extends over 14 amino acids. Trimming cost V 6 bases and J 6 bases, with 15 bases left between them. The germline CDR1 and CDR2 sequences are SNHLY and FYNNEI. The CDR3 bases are TGTGCCAGCAGCGCGGATCCCCCGGGCAATGAGCAGTTCTTC. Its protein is CASSADPPGNEQFF.

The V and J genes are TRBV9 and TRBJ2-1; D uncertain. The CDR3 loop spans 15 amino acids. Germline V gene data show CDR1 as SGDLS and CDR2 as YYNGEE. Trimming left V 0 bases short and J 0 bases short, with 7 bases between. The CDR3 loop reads CASSVEISSYNEQFF. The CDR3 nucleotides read TGTGCCAGCAGCGTAGAGATTAGCTCCTACAATGAGCAGTTCTTC. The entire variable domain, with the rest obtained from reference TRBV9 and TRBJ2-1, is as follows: DSGVTQTPKHLITATGQRVTLRCSPRSGDLSVYWYQQSLDQGLQFLIQYYNGEERAKGNILERFSAQQFPDLHSELNLSSLELGDSALYFCASSVEISSYNEQFFGPGTRLTVL.

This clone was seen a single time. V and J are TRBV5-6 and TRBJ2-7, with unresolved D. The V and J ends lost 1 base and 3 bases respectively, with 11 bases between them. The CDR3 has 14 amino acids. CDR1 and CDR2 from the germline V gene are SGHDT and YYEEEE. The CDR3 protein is CASSLIRLGYEQYF. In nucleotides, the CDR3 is TGTGCCAGCAGCTTGATCAGGCTGGGCTACGAGCAGTACTTC.

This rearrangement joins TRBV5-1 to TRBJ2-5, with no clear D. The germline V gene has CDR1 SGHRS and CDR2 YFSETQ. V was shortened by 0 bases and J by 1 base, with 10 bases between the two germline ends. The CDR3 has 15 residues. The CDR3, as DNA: TGCGCCAGCAGCTTGGTTTCCCCGGTCCAAGAGACCCAGTACTTC. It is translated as CASSLVSPVQETQYF. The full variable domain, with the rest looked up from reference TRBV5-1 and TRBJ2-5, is KAGVTQTPRYLIKTRGQQVTLSCSPISGHRSVSWYQQTPGQGLQFLFEYFSETQRNKGNFPGRFSGRQFSNSRSEMNVSTLELGDSALYLCASSLVSPVQETQYFGPGTRLLVL.

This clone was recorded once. The DNA of the CDR3 is TGTGCCAGTAGTCTTCAGGGGGCCCGGCCCCTTAATCAGCCCCAGCATTTT. Translating gives CASSLQGARPLNQPQHF. The chain joins TRBV19 to TRBJ1-5, with TRBD1 identical over 8 bases. Trimming took 5 bases from V and 4 from J; bases not matched to a gene: 13. CDR1 is LNHDA, CDR2 SQIVND, per germline (reference sequence). The CDR3 spans 17 residues.

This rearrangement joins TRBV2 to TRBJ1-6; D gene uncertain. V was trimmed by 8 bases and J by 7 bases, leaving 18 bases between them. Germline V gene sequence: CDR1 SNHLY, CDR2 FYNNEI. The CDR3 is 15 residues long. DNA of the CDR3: TGTGCCAGCGGCCTCCTGACTCAGCTGAATTCACCCCTCCACTTT. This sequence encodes CASGLLTQLNSPLHF.

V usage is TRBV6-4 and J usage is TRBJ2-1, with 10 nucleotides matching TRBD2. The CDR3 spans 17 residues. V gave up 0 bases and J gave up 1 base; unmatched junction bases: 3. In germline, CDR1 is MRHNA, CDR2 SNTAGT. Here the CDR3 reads CASSDSLAGVSYNEQFF. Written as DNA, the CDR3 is TGTGCCAGCAGTGACTCCCTAGCGGGAGTTTCCTACAATGAGCAGTTCTTC.

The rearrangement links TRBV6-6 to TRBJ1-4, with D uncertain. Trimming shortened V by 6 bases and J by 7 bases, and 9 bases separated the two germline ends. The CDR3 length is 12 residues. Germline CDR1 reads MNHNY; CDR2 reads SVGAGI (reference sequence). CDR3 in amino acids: CASSPGSEKLFF. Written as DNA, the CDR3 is TGTGCCAGCAGCCCGGGATCTGAAAAACTGTTTTTT.

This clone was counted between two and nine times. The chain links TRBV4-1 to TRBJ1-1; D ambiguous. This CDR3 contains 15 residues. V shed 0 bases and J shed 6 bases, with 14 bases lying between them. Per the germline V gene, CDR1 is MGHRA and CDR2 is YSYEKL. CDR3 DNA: TGCGCCAGCAGCCAAGACGGGGATCCCTGGGCTGAAGCTTTCTTT. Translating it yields CASSQDGDPWAEAFF.

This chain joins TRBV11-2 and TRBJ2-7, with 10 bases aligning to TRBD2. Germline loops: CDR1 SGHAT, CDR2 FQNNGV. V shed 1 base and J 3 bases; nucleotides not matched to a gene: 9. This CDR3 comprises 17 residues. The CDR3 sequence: CASSLGPSSGGSYEQYF. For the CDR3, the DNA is TGTGCCAGCAGCTTAGGCCCGTCTAGCGGGGGAAGCTACGAGCAGTACTTC.

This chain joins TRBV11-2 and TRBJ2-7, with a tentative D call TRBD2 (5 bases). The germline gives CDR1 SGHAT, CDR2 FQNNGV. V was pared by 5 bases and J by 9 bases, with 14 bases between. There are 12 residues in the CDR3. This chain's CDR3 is CASSPPGGRQYF. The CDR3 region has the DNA TGTGCCAGCAGCCCCCCTGGCGGGCGGCAGTACTTC.